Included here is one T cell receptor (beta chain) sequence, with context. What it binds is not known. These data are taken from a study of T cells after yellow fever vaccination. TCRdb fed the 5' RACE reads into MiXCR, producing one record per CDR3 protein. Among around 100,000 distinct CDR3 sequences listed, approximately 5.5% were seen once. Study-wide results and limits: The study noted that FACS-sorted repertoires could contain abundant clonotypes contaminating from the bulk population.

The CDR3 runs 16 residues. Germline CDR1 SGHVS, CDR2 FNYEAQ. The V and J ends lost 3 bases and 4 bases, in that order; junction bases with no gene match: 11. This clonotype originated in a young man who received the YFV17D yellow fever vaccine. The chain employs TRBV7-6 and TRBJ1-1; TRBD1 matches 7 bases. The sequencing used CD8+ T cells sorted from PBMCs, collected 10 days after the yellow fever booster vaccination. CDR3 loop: CASSFATGSEGTEAFF. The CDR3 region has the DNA TGTGCCAGCAGCTTTGCGACAGGGTCCGAGGGCACTGAAGCTTTCTTT.